This paragraph covers one T cell receptor (beta chain) sequence. Its antigen is unknown. The time point: newly diagnosed GD, antithyroid drugs for less than 3 months. Making the TCR library involved RNA that had been extracted from PBMCs. The germline V gene has CDR1 SGHTA and CDR2 FQGNSA. V gave up 5 bases and J gave up 0 bases; unmatched junction bases: 10. The CDR3 contains 17 residues. Researchers made TCR beta libraries by using iRepertoire HTBI primers and running Arm-PCR on CDR3 regions. TCRdb re-analysed the multiplex PCR reads in MiXCR, keeping a single row per CDR3 protein. The profile shows 620,000 or so distinct CDR3 sequences, approximately 15% of them singletons. These data are taken from a study of regulatory T cells in long-lasting Graves disease. Whole-study results and caveats: Favored usage of TRBV28, TRBJ1-2 and TRBJ2-5 was recorded in persistent disease.

The sample was also linked to a second study, of T cells in Graves' hyperthyroidism and ophthalmopathy. That paper notes: HTBI primers were used for first-round RT-PCR of the TCR CDR3.

The sample consisted of peripheral blood mononuclear cells (PBMCs), taken at new diagnosis, from a patient treated with antithyroid drugs. This chain joins TRBV7-2 and TRBJ2-1, with 7 bases matching TRBD2. The receptor was isolated from a woman aged 30 to 39 with Graves disease. The CDR3 here is CASSMGTKNRSYNEQFF. The CDR3 DNA reads as TGTGCCAGCAGCATGGGGACTAAAAACCGCTCCTACAATGAGCAGTTCTTC.